This entry features one TCR beta chain sequence. Its antigen remains unknown. Germline V gives CDR1 SQVTM, CDR2 ANQGSEA. This CDR3 spans 15 amino acids. V gave up 3 bases and J gave up 4 bases; unmatched junction bases: 9. The PCR made use of 60 Vbeta and 13 Jbeta primers. The repertoire was sequenced with immunoSEQ multiplex PCR; TCRdb's copy has only in-frame clones and lacks some. The table lists 200,000 or so clones, approximately 82% of them singletons, with less than 4.5% in the top ten. This sample was taken from a study of cytomegalovirus exposure and HLA in healthy donors. The wider study: An earlier analysis found some 100 million unique TCR beta sequences from about 190 million T cells. Findings of the study overall: While the bulk of TCR sequences proved rare, some public TCRs turned up in many donors.

Donors consisted of healthy bone marrow donors. This receptor was identified in a male donor in good health and CMV-seronegative. The gene calls are TRBV29-1 and TRBJ1-2, with 9 nucleotides matching TRBD1. Input material: PBMCs. CDR3 region: CSVEGDRDMIYGYTF. The CDR3 region has the DNA TGCAGCGTTGAGGGGGACAGGGACATGATCTATGGCTACACCTTC.